Following are 20 T cell receptor beta chains from one sample sequenced in a study of neurological immune-mediated disorders (dated by TCRdb to between 2018 and 2020). The library was generated by 5' RACE. Instrument on record: Illumina HiSeq 2500. The public reads were quality trimmed at Q25 with fastp and then assembled into clones with MiXCR by TCRdb, keeping productive beta chains. Every distinct CDR3 protein forms one entry, paired with its most common genes and DNA. This sample comprises some 77,000 distinct CDR3 sequences, approximately 9.4% of them detected only once. The top ten clonotypes cover around 1.7% of the sample. Sequences were obtained from PBMCs. These receptors came from a man in his forties or fifties in good health.

This clonotype was found a few times. The chain combines TRBV2 with TRBJ1-1, with D perhaps TRBD1 (6 bases). Germline values: CDR1 SNHLY, CDR2 FYNNEI. Trimming cost V 5 bases and J 0 bases, with 10 bases left between them. There are 14 residues in the CDR3. CDR3 in DNA: TGTGCCAGCAGTAGACAGGAGTTGAACACTGAAGCTTTCTTT. Amino acids: CASSRQELNTEAFF.

This clonotype was detected ten times or more. The chain carries TRBV7-9 and TRBJ2-3, with D perhaps matching TRBD2 (6 bases). There are 15 residues in the CDR3. Looked up from germline, CDR1 is SEHNR and CDR2 is FQNEAQ (reference sequence). The V gene lost 7 bases and the J gene lost 3 bases, with 17 bases spanning the gap. CDR3 sequence reads: CASTDGGGVTDTQYF. CDR3 nucleotide sequence: TGTGCCAGCACCGATGGGGGAGGAGTGACAGATACGCAGTATTTT.

In this sample, this clonotype turned up many times. The chain joins TRBV7-2 to TRBJ2-2; tentatively, D is TRBD2 (6 bases). The CDR3 spans 16 residues. Trimming pared 0 bases from V and 7 bases from J, leaving 15 bases between. The V gene's germline CDR1 is SGHTA and CDR2 FQGNSA. CDR3 coding DNA: TGTGCCAGCAGCTTAGCGCGCGGACGCGGGGTCGGGGAGCTGTTTTTT. It codes for CASSLARGRGVGELFF. Supplemented by reference TRBV7-2 and TRBJ2-2, the full variable domain reads GAGVSQSPSNKVTEKGKDVELRCDPISGHTALYWYRQSLGQGLEFLIYFQGNSAPDKSGLPSDRFSAERTGGSVSTLTIQRTQQEDSAVYLCASSLARGRGVGELFFGEGSRLTVL.

This clonotype was seen at least ten times. This chain joins TRBV7-6 and TRBJ2-7, with 7 bases fitting TRBD1. CDR3 length equals 15 residues. Looked up from germline, CDR1 is SGHVS and CDR2 is FNYEAQ. With V trimmed by 0 bases and J by 3 bases, 5 bases remained unmatched. CDR3: CASSLAVGTVYEQYF. The CDR3 bases are TGTGCCAGCAGCTTAGCTGTCGGGACAGTCTACGAGCAGTACTTC.

The sample holds many counts of this clonotype. V usage is TRBV7-2 and J usage is TRBJ2-1, with D perhaps TRBD1 or TRBD2 (5 bases each). Trimming removed 5 bases at V and 8 bases at J, with 19 bases between. The CDR3 has 15 residues. Germline V gene sequence: CDR1 SGHTA, CDR2 FQGNSA. The CDR3 DNA follows: TGTGCCAGCAGCCCACGGGACCGCTCTACATATGAGCAGTTCTTC. This codes for CASSPRDRSTYEQFF.

In its sample, this clonotype was seen many times. The chain has TRBV3-1 and TRBJ2-5; 8 positions match TRBD2. Trimming at V came to 1 base and at J to 3 bases, leaving 7 bases not matched to a gene. CDR3 length: 16 amino acids. Germline V CDR1 and CDR2: LGHDT, YNNKEL (reference sequence). The CDR3 protein is CASSQGSGTRKETQYF. The CDR3 nucleotides are TGTGCCAGCAGCCAAGGATCCGGGACTAGGAAAGAGACCCAGTACTTC.

The chain has TRBV28 and TRBJ2-5; 7 nucleotides align to TRBD1. The V segment lost 10 bases and the J segment 3 bases; nucleotides outside the gene matches: 14. CDR3 length: 15 amino acids. CDR1 and CDR2 (germline): MDHEN, SYDVKM. In nucleotides, the CDR3 is TGTGCCACCTTCCCTTGGGAGACAGGGAAAGAGACCCAGTACTTC. Translated, it gives CATFPWETGKETQYF.

This clonotype was detected ten times or more. The chain joins TRBV28 to TRBJ2-3, with a tentative D call TRBD1 (6 bases). V was clipped by 8 bases and J by 2 bases, with 11 bases between them. The CDR3 covers 13 residues. CDR1 and CDR2 (germline): MDHEN, SYDVKM. The CDR3 here is CASVDRTTDTQYF. CDR3 coding DNA: TGTGCCAGCGTCGACAGGACCACAGATACGCAGTATTTT. The full variable domain, its missing parts supplied by reference TRBV28 and TRBJ2-3, is DVKVTQSSRYLVKRTGEKVFLECVQDMDHENMFWYRQDPGLGLRLIYFSYDVKMKEKGDIPEGYSVSREKKERFSLILESASTNQTSMYLCASVDRTTDTQYFGPGTRLTVL.

This clonotype was observed many times. The genes are TRBV28 and TRBJ2-7; 11 nucleotides match TRBD1. The CDR3 runs to 16 residues. CDR1 is MDHEN, CDR2 SYDVKM, per germline. Losses at the gene ends were 3 bases for V and 2 bases for J; bases not matched to a gene: 6. In DNA form, the CDR3 reads TGTGCCAGCAGTTTGGGGACAGGGGGAAAAACCTACGAGCAGTACTTC. Translation: CASSLGTGGKTYEQYF.

This clonotype has ten or more counts. V usage is TRBV15 and J usage is TRBJ2-2; 12 bases fit TRBD2. Germline V gene sequence: CDR1 LNHNV, CDR2 YYDKDF (reference sequence). This CDR3 comprises 17 residues. V was pared by 0 bases and J by 2 bases, with 1 base of the junction left unmatched. The CDR3, as DNA: TGTGCCACCAGCAGAGATGGACTAGCGGGAAACACCGGGGAGCTGTTTTTT. This encodes CATSRDGLAGNTGELFF.

The table lists this clonotype with many counts. The chain carries TRBV7-2 and TRBJ1-2; no reliable D call. Trimming shortened V by 4 bases and J by 2 bases, and 8 bases separated the two germline ends. CDR3 size: 13 residues. The germline V gene has CDR1 SGHTA and CDR2 FQGNSA. The CDR3 region is CASSSLGNYGYTF. The CDR3, as DNA: TGTGCCAGCAGCTCCCTCGGGAACTATGGCTACACCTTC.

This clonotype was seen repeatedly, ten times or more. The V gene is TRBV6-6, the J gene TRBJ2-5; D possibly corresponds to TRBD2 (5 bases). Germline V gene data show CDR1 as MNHNY and CDR2 as SVGAGI (reference sequence). V lost 0 bases to trimming and J lost 1 base, with 6 bases between them. The CDR3 length is 14 residues. The CDR3 bases are TGTGCCAGCAGTTACTCAGGGAGCCAAGAGACCCAGTACTTC. Its protein product is CASSYSGSQETQYF.

This clonotype was detected many times. J is TRBJ2-7 and V is TRBV6-1; 7 bases agree with TRBD1. Germline CDR1 and CDR2: MNHNS and SASEGT. J gave up 3 bases and V 7 bases, and 9 bases lay outside the gene matches. The CDR3 covers 14 residues. Here the CDR3 reads CASILQGTFYEQYF. DNA for the CDR3: TGTGCCAGCATCCTACAGGGGACCTTCTACGAGCAGTACTTC.

This clonotype was found many times. This sequence joins TRBV20-1 and TRBJ2-1; 7 bases are shared with TRBD2. The CDR3 is 17 residues long. Germline V lookup: CDR1 DFQATT, CDR2 SNEGSKA (reference sequence). Trimming cost V 5 bases and J 8 bases; bases outside gene matches: 21. In DNA, the CDR3 is TGCAGTGCTCCTTCCCCCCTCCGACTAGCCGGCGGGGATGAGCAGTTCTTC. Translation gives CSAPSPLRLAGGDEQFF.

This clonotype was counted only a few times. The chain recombines TRBV27 with TRBJ1-1, with D maybe TRBD1 (5 bases). The CDR3 runs to 14 residues. CDR1 is MNHEY and CDR2 is SMNVEV in the germline V gene (reference sequence). Trimming cost V 3 bases and J 5 bases, with 13 bases left between them. The CDR3 here is CASSFRGAGTEAFF. CDR3 in DNA: TGTGCCAGCAGTTTTCGAGGGGCTGGGACTGAAGCTTTCTTT.

This clonotype showed up many times. This rearrangement joins TRBV6-5 to TRBJ2-7, with a tentative D call TRBD1 (6 bases). The CDR3 is 15 amino acids. V shed 5 bases and J shed 2 bases, with 16 bases lying between them. The germline V gene encodes CDR1 MNHEY and CDR2 SVGAGI. The CDR3 protein is CASSRTGQNPYEQYF. The CDR3 DNA reads as TGTGCCAGCAGTCGAACAGGGCAGAACCCCTACGAGCAGTACTTC.

This clonotype was counted many times. The rearrangement joins TRBV29-1 to TRBJ1-1; D ambiguous. Germline CDR1 is SQVTM and CDR2 is ANQGSEA. V lost 7 bases and J 6 bases, leaving 18 bases between the germline ends. There are 13 residues in the CDR3. CDR3 nucleotides: TGCAGCGCCTTTGGGCTGACCCGCCCTGAAGCTTTCTTT. As protein: CSAFGLTRPEAFF. The entire variable domain, with the rest obtained from reference TRBV29-1 and TRBJ1-1, is as follows: SAVISQKPSRDICQRGTSLTIQCQVDSQVTMMFWYRQQPGQSLTLIATANQGSEATYESGFVIDKFPISRPNLTFSTLTVSNMSPEDSSIYLCSAFGLTRPEAFFGQGTRLTVV.

This clonotype was recorded many times. The chain links TRBV5-1 to TRBJ2-2; maybe TRBD1 (6 bases). Germline V CDR1 and CDR2: SGHRS, YFSETQ. The CDR3 runs to 16 residues. The germline V and J ends were trimmed by 4 bases and 1 base, with 14 bases remaining between them. CDR3 sequence: CASSVQGSGNTGELFF. CDR3 bases: TGCGCCAGCAGCGTGCAGGGGTCTGGGAACACCGGGGAGCTGTTTTTT.

Concerning this clonotype: One junction end disagrees with the germline gene, perhaps due to a read error. The chain has TRBV5-1 and TRBJ2-5; possibly TRBD2 for D (6 bases). CDR1 and CDR2 from the germline V gene are SGHRS and YFSETQ. The CDR3 is 15 residues long. CDR3 amino acids: CTSRGSLGGQETQYF. The CDR3 DNA sequence: TGCACCAGCAGAGGTTCCCTGGGGGGTCAAGAGACCCAGTACTTC.

The table lists this clonotype with many counts. This rearrangement joins TRBV5-1 to TRBJ1-2; D is perhaps TRBD1 (5 bases). Germline-derived CDR1 and CDR2 are SGHRS and YFSETQ. Trimming stripped 0 bases from V and 4 bases from J, with 13 bases between. This CDR3 has 15 amino acids. CDR3 coding DNA: TGCGCCAGCAGCTTGGAGGGGACCTACCGCTATGGCTACACCTTC. Residues: CASSLEGTYRYGYTF. The full variable domain, with the rest looked up from reference TRBV5-1 and TRBJ1-2, is KAGVTQTPRYLIKTRGQQVTLSCSPISGHRSVSWYQQTPGQGLQFLFEYFSETQRNKGNFPGRFSGRQFSNSRSEMNVSTLELGDSALYLCASSLEGTYRYGYTFGSGTRLTVV.